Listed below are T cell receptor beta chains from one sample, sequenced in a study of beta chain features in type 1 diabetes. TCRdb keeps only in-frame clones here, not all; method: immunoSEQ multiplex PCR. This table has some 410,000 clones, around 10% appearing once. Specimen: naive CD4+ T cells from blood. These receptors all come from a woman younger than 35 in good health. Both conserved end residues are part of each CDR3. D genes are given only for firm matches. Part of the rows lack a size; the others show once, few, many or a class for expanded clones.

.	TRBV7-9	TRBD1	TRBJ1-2	CASSRGQPGGYTF	TGTGCCAGCAGTAGGGGACAGCCGGGTGGCTACACCTTC
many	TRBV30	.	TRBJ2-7	CAWRRGGNYEQYF	TGTGCCTGGAGGCGAGGGGGTAACTACGAGCAGTACTTC
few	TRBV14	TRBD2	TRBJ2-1	CASSLGLADFYNEQFF	TGTGCCAGCAGCCTTGGACTAGCGGATTTCTACAATGAGCAGTTCTTC
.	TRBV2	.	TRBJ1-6	CASRKDFNGNSPLHF	TGTGCCAGCAGAAAGGACTTTAATGGGAATTCACCCCTCCACTTT
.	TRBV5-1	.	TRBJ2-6	CASSVGSSAGANVLTF	TGCGCCAGCAGCGTGGGATCAAGCGCTGGGGCCAACGTCCTGACTTTC
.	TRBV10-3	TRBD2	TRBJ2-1	CAISESGGRNNEQFF	TGTGCCATCAGTGAGTCGGGCGGGAGGAACAATGAGCAGTTCTTC
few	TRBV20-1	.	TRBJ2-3	CSARLTDTQYF	TGCAGTGCTAGATTGACAGATACGCAGTATTTT
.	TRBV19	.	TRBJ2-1	CASSTGGNEQFF	TGTGCCAGTAGCACCGGAGGGAATGAGCAGTTCTTC
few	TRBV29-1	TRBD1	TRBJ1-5	CSVGDGTGEQPQHF	TGCAGCGTTGGAGACGGGACAGGGGAACAGCCCCAGCATTTT
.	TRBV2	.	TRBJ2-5	CASSESVSETQYF	TGTGCCAGCAGTGAAAGCGTGTCGGAGACCCAGTACTTC
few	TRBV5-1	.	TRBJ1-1	CASSPITGSAEAFF	TGCGCCAGCAGCCCTATCACAGGGTCTGCTGAAGCTTTCTTT
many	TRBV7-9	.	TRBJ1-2	CASSLGITDYGYTF	TGTGCCAGCAGCTTAGGAATCACAGACTATGGCTACACCTTC
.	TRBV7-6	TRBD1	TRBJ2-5	CASSLGTGRQETQYF	TGTGCCAGCAGCTTGGGGACAGGGCGCCAAGAGACCCAGTACTTC
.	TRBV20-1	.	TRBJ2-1	CSARGGRLEFF	TGCAGTGCTAGAGGAGGGCGCCTGGAGTTCTTC
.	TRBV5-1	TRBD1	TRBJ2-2	CASTVTGGYTGELFF	TGCGCCAGCACGGTGACAGGGGGTTACACCGGGGAGCTGTTTTTT
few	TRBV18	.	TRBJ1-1	CASSPVAGGTEAFF	TGTGCCAGCTCACCCGTCGCCGGCGGGACTGAAGCTTTCTTT
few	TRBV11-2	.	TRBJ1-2	CASRGRASYGYTF	TGTGCCAGCAGGGGACGGGCAAGCTATGGCTACACCTTC
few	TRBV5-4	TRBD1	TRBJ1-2	CASTGQGNGYTF	TGTGCCAGCACTGGACAGGGCAATGGCTACACCTTC
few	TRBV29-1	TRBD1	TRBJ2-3	CSAAGTGTTDTQYF	TGCAGCGCTGCAGGGACAGGGACTACAGATACGCAGTATTTT
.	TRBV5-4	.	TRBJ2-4	CASSPGGPKNIQYF	TGTGCCAGCAGCCCGGGGGGCCCCAAAAACATTCAGTACTTC
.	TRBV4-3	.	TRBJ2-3	CASSQVALGADTQYF	TGCGCCAGCAGCCAAGTGGCGCTAGGTGCTGATACGCAGTATTTT
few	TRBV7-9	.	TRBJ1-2	CASSLYWGSSPNYGYTF	TGTGCCAGCAGCCTTTACTGGGGGTCATCCCCTAACTATGGCTACACCTTC
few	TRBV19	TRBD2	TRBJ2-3	CASSTLAGGTDTQYF	TGTGCCAGTAGTACCCTAGCGGGAGGTACAGATACGCAGTATTTT
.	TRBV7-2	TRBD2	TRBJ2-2	CASTPGRVQGHTGELFF	TGTGCCAGCACCCCCGGGAGGGTACAGGGACACACCGGGGAGCTGTTTTTT
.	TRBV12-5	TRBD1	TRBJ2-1	CASGLVLPFQVRDRGADEQFF	TGTGCTAGTGGTTTGGTACTCCCGTTTCAGGTCCGGGACAGGGGAGCAGATGAGCAGTTCTTC
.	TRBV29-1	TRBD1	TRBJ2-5	CSAGPGQGAWETQYF	TGCAGCGCCGGACCGGGACAGGGGGCGTGGGAGACCCAGTACTTC